The 20 T cell receptor beta chains in this list originate from one sample, sequenced in a study of blood T cell repertoires in COVID-19. Method: immunoSEQ multiplex PCR; TCRdb's copy keeps in-frame clones and lacks some. The sample records some 260,000 clones, less than 85% being singletons. What was sequenced was peripheral blood. These receptors came from an elderly woman with active or convalescent COVID-19.

The chain combines TRBV2 with TRBJ2-5; possible D gene TRBD2, 7 bases. Trimming cost V 4 bases and J 5 bases, with 14 bases left between them. The CDR3 contains 14 residues. Germline lookup yields CDR1 SNHLY and CDR2 FYNNEI. This CDR3 reads CASSVSGGWETQYF. CDR3 coding DNA: TGTGCCAGCAGTGTTTCGGGGGGCTGGGAGACCCAGTACTTC.

CDR3 loop: CASSTAGGVYNEQFF. The CDR3 nucleotides are TGTGCCAGCTCAACGGCGGGAGGGGTCTACAATGAGCAGTTCTTC. The chain is built from TRBV18 and TRBJ2-1; TRBD2 agrees at 9 bases. Germline V CDR1 and CDR2: KGHSH, LQKENI. V dropped 5 bases and J dropped 3; count of bases not matched to a gene: 5. The CDR3 spans 15 residues.

This rearrangement joins TRBV29-1 to TRBJ2-7; 7 bases fit TRBD2. J lost 4 bases, V lost 0 bases, and 3 bases had no gene match. In germline, CDR1 is SQVTM, CDR2 ANQGSEA. The length of the CDR3 is 13 residues. CDR3 in DNA: TGCAGCGTTGAAGAGGGCGGGGGATACGAGCAGTACTTC. Its protein is CSVEEGGGYEQYF.

A single count supports this clone. This chain connects TRBV7-9 to TRBJ1-1; 9 bases are a match to TRBD1. CDR1 and CDR2 (germline): SEHNR, FQNEAQ (reference sequence). The J segment lost 2 bases and the V segment lost 5 bases, leaving 9 bases of the junction unmatched. The CDR3 is 16 residues long. The CDR3 DNA reads TGTGCCAGCAGCACCGGACAGGGGACCCCAAACACTGAAGCTTTCTTT. It encodes CASSTGQGTPNTEAFF.

This chain connects TRBV20-1 to TRBJ2-3; D gene uncertain. The germline gives CDR1 DFQATT, CDR2 SNEGSKA (reference sequence). V was shortened by 6 bases and J by 4 bases, with 8 bases between the two germline ends. The CDR3 has 11 amino acids. The CDR3 DNA is TGCAGTGCGCAGCAGGCAGATACGCAGTATTTT. This translates into CSAQQADTQYF.

V usage is TRBV29-1 and J usage is TRBJ1-1; 7 bases match TRBD1. The junction had 6 bases not matched to a gene; V was cut back by 7 bases and J by 1 base. Germline lookup yields CDR1 SQVTM and CDR2 ANQGSEA. The CDR3 extends over 13 amino acids. CDR3 nucleotide sequence: TGCAGCGGTGGACAGGCTACGAACACTGAAGCTTTCTTT. Translation: CSGGQATNTEAFF.

This rearrangement joins TRBV5-1 to TRBJ2-7; D uncertain. In germline, CDR1 is SGHRS, CDR2 YFSETQ. The germline V and J ends were trimmed by 6 bases and 7 bases, with 14 bases remaining between them. CDR3 length: 12 amino acids. This CDR3 is CASNLNDGEQYF. As DNA, the CDR3 is TGCGCCAGCAACCTAAACGACGGGGAGCAGTACTTC.

The chain couples TRBV5-1 to TRBJ2-5, with 15 bases identical to TRBD2. CDR1 and CDR2 (germline): SGHRS, YFSETQ. The length of the CDR3 is 17 residues. Trimming removed 1 base from V and 1 base from J; junction bases left unmatched: 2. Here the CDR3 reads CASSLRTSGRAQETQYF. DNA of the CDR3: TGCGCCAGCAGCTTGCGGACTAGCGGGAGGGCCCAAGAGACCCAGTACTTC.

The chain carries TRBV9 and TRBJ2-3; the match to TRBD2 covers 7 bases. CDR1 SGDLS and CDR2 YYNGEE come from the germline V gene. CDR3 length: 15 amino acids. V dropped 4 bases and J dropped 3; count of bases not matched to a gene: 8. The CDR3 nucleotides are TGTGCCAGCAGCCGCGGGGGTGTGGGTACAGATACGCAGTATTTT. It codes for CASSRGGVGTDTQYF. The variable domain in full, completed from reference TRBV9 and TRBJ2-3, reads DSGVTQTPKHLITATGQRVTLRCSPRSGDLSVYWYQQSLDQGLQFLIQYYNGEERAKGNILERFSAQQFPDLHSELNLSSLELGDSALYFCASSRGGVGTDTQYFGPGTRLTVL.

The rearrangement links TRBV18 to TRBJ2-4; 10 nucleotides match TRBD2. The CDR3 loop spans 17 amino acids. Germline values: CDR1 KGHSH, CDR2 LQKENI. Unmatched junction bases numbered 11, after V lost 3 bases and J lost 6 bases. CDR3: CASSPPMASGGLNIQYF. CDR3 nucleotides: TGTGCCAGCTCACCTCCGATGGCTAGCGGGGGTTTAAACATTCAGTACTTC.

The chain employs TRBV20-1 and TRBJ1-6, with D perhaps matching TRBD1 (5 bases). Germline assignment: CDR1 DFQATT and CDR2 SNEGSKA (reference sequence). V dropped 3 bases and J dropped 5 bases, with 11 bases sitting between them. CDR3 size: 14 residues. CDR3 nucleotides: TGCAGTGCTAGTCTCCAGGGTAATAATTCACCCCTCCACTTT. This translates into CSASLQGNNSPLHF.

The rearrangement links TRBV5-4 to TRBJ1-2; D is perhaps TRBD1 (5 bases). Trimming removed 0 bases from V and 10 bases from J, with 13 bases in between. Germline CDR1 is SGHNT and CDR2 is YYREEE (reference sequence). The length of the CDR3 is 13 residues. The CDR3: CASSLESGHLYTF. The DNA for the CDR3 is TGTGCCAGCAGCTTGGAATCCGGACACCTCTACACCTTC.

The chain carries TRBV5-1 and TRBJ2-7, with 8 bases that match TRBD1. This CDR3 has 15 amino acids. J was trimmed by 0 bases and V by 0 bases; bases with no gene match: 2. The germline V gene encodes CDR1 SGHRS and CDR2 YFSETQ. CDR3 sequence reads: CASSLGQGSSYEQYF. The CDR3 coding sequence is TGCGCCAGCAGCTTGGGACAGGGGTCCTCCTACGAGCAGTACTTC.

CDR3 DNA: TGCGCCAGCAGTCACCAAAGACAGCTAAGGAATGAAAAACTGTTTTTT. This encodes CASSHQRQLRNEKLFF. This chain links TRBV23-1 with TRBJ1-4; possible D gene TRBD1, 5 bases. TRBV23-1 falls under the ORF class, with uncertain function. V was pared by 3 bases and J by 5 bases, with 16 bases between. The CDR3 spans 16 residues.

This clone showed up just a few times. The V gene is TRBV18, the J gene TRBJ2-2; TRBD1 matches at 7 bases. With V trimmed by 3 bases and J by 3 bases, 4 bases remained unmatched. There are 15 residues in the CDR3. Germline-derived CDR1 and CDR2 are KGHSH and LQKENI. Here the CDR3 DNA reads TGTGCCAGCTCACCCCGACAGGGTGACACCGGGGAGCTGTTTTTT. Protein product: CASSPRQGDTGELFF.

The CDR3 loop is CASSISWASQGTQYF. CDR3 coding DNA: TGTGCCAGTAGTATCTCGTGGGCGTCCCAAGGAACCCAGTACTTC. This sequence joins TRBV19 and TRBJ2-5; D is uncertain. Germline CDR1 and CDR2: LNHDA and SQIVND (reference sequence). The CDR3 is made up of 15 amino acids. Trimming pared 3 bases from V and 8 bases from J, leaving 19 bases between.

The genes are TRBV30 and TRBJ1-1; no firm D call. The CDR3 is 14 amino acids. V was pared by 0 bases and J by 0 bases, with 8 bases between. Germline V gene lookup returns CDR1 GTSNPN and CDR2 SVGIG (reference sequence). As DNA, the CDR3 is TGTGCCTGGAGTGTAAGCGGGGTGAACACTGAAGCTTTCTTT. This codes for CAWSVSGVNTEAFF.

The V gene is TRBV15, the J gene TRBJ1-5, with 7 bases aligning to TRBD1. This CDR3 is built from 13 residues. Trimming removed 4 bases from V and 6 bases from J; junction bases left unmatched: 3. Germline V gene lookup returns CDR1 LNHNV and CDR2 YYDKDF (reference sequence). CDR3 in DNA: TGTGCCACCAGCATCAGGGGGAGTCAGCCCCAGCATTTT. Residues: CATSIRGSQPQHF.

This sequence joins TRBV5-6 and TRBJ1-2, with a tentative D call TRBD1 (5 bases). The V and J ends lost 3 bases and 8 bases respectively, with 14 bases between them. The length of the CDR3 is 13 residues. CDR1 is SGHDT and CDR2 is YYEEEE in the germline V gene. CDR3 sequence: CASSWGRVGGYTF. In DNA form, the CDR3 reads TGTGCCAGCAGCTGGGGCAGGGTGGGCGGCTACACCTTC.

The chain uses TRBV2 and TRBJ1-6; 11 nucleotides match TRBD1. Germline values: CDR1 SNHLY, CDR2 FYNNEI. The trim removed 8 bases at V and 1 base at J, leaving 1 base unmatched. This CDR3 region has 15 residues. Here the CDR3 DNA reads TGTGCCAGCGGGACAGGGGGTTCCTATAATTCACCCCTCCACTTT. Protein: CASGTGGSYNSPLHF.